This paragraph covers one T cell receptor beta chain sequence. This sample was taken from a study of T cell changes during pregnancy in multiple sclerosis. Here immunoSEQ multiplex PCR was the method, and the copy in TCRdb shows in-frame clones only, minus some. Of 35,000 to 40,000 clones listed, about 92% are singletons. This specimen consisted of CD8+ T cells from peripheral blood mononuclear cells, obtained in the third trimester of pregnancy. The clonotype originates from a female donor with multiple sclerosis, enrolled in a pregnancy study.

CDR3: CASAQRESNEQFF. The CDR3 bases are TGTGCCAGCGCCCAGCGGGAGAGCAATGAGCAGTTCTTC. This sequence joins TRBV11-3 and TRBJ2-1, with TRBD2 matching 8 bases. The CDR3 consists of 13 residues. From germline, CDR1 is SGHNT and CDR2 YENEEA. V dropped 8 bases and J dropped 6; count of bases not matched to a gene: 6.